This TCR beta chain was identified in a study of blood T cell repertoires in COVID-19. As for the study in general: Acute and convalescent COVID-19 samples came from the United States, Italy and Spain. PBMCs, B-cell-depleted T cells, or T cells provided the cDNA or gDNA that made up the material.

V lost 0 bases and J lost 2; bases outside the gene matches: 2. Germline V gene data show CDR1 as SGDLS and CDR2 as YYNGEE. This CDR3 is 16 amino acids long. Authors' data handling: The authors estimated nucleated cell counts from reference gene primer amplification. Method: immunoSEQ multiplex PCR; TCRdb's copy keeps in-frame clones and lacks some. That table furnishes V, J and clone size, whereas the DNA furnished D and trimming. The table lists about 230,000 clones, approximately 80% of them singletons, with 6% to 9.5% in the top ten. This TCR came from a woman in her forties or fifties with acute or convalescent COVID-19. Material: peripheral blood. The chain carries TRBV9 and TRBJ2-3; TRBD2 matches at 11 bases. CDR3 sequence (DNA): TGTGCCAGCAGCGTAGCGGGACTAGCGGACACAGATACGCAGTATTTT. Residues: CASSVAGLADTDTQYF. Combining the CDR3 with reference TRBV9 and TRBJ2-3 gives the whole variable domain DSGVTQTPKHLITATGQRVTLRCSPRSGDLSVYWYQQSLDQGLQFLIQYYNGEERAKGNILERFSAQQFPDLHSELNLSSLELGDSALYFCASSVAGLADTDTQYFGPGTRLTVL.